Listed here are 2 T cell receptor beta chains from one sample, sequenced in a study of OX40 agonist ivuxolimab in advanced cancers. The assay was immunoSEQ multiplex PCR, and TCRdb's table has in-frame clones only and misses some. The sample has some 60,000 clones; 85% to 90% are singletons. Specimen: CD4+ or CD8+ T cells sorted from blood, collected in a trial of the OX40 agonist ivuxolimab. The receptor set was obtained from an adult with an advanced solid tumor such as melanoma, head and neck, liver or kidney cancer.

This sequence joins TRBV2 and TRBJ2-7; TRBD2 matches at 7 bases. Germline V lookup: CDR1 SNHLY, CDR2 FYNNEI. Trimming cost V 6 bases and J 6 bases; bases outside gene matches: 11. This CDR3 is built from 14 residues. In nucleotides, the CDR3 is TGTGCCAGCAGGAGAAGTGGACTAGTCGTCGAGCAGTACTTC. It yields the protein CASRRSGLVVEQYF.

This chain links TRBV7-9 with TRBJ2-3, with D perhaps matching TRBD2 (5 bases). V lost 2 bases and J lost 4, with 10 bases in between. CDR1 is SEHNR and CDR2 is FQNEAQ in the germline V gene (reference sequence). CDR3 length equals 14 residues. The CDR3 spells CASSLTGYADTQYF. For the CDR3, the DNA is TGTGCCAGCAGCTTAACGGGATACGCAGATACGCAGTATTTT.